A selection of T cell receptor beta chains follows, all from one sample in a study of blood T cell repertoires in COVID-19. TCRdb keeps only in-frame clones here, not all; method: immunoSEQ multiplex PCR. The sample lists tens of thousands of clones, 86% seen once, with around 7.3% in the top ten. Sample: peripheral blood. These receptors all come from a man aged 50-60 years with active COVID-19. CDR3s include the opening cysteine and the closing phenylalanine or tryptophan. D genes are given only for firm matches. Expanded clones are given a class, and other clones once, few, many or no size at all.

V,J,D,size,DNA,CDR3
TRBV5-8,TRBJ2-5,TRBD1,NA,TGTGCCAGCAGACCCGTGGGACAGTCAATCCAAGAGACCCAGTACTTC,CASRPVGQSIQETQYF
TRBV18,TRBJ1-4,TRBD1,NA,TGTGCCAGCTCACCGGGACAGGGACGCCGGAACGAAAAACTGTTTTTT,CASSPGQGRRNEKLFF
TRBV6-5,TRBJ1-3,NA,NA,TGTGCCAGCACCTCCGCTATAAGCTCTGGAAACACCATATATTTT,CASTSAISSGNTIYF
TRBV7-3,TRBJ2-3,NA,NA,TGTGCCAGCAGCTTAATTGCGGGAATCACAGATACGCAGTATTTT,CASSLIAGITDTQYF
TRBV7-9,TRBJ2-7,NA,NA,TGTGCCAGCAGCTCCTCGGCCGGGGGCGAGCAGTACTTC,CASSSSAGGEQYF
TRBV5-1,TRBJ2-5,TRBD2,NA,TGCGCCAGCAGCTTCGAGTCTAGCGGGGGAGGGACCCAGTACTTC,CASSFESSGGGTQYF
TRBV4-2,TRBJ2-2,TRBD2,once,TGTGCCAGCAGCCAAGGGCTAGCGGGAGTTACCGGGGAGCTGTTTTTT,CASSQGLAGVTGELFF
TRBV5-1,TRBJ2-7,TRBD2,NA,TGCGCCAGCCCCGAACTAGCGGGAGCCGACGAGCAGTACTTC,CASPELAGADEQYF
TRBV6-6,TRBJ2-7,TRBD2,NA,TGTGCCAGCAGTCCCCGAGCGGGAGGTACCTACGAGCAGTACTTC,CASSPRAGGTYEQYF
TRBV6-5,TRBJ2-7,NA,NA,TGTGCCAGCAGTTCCCCCGGGGATAATTCCTACGAGCAGTACTTC,CASSSPGDNSYEQYF
TRBV28,TRBJ2-1,TRBD1,NA,TGTGCCAGCAGTACGGGGACAGCTTACAATGAGCAGTTCTTC,CASSTGTAYNEQFF
TRBV4-3,TRBJ1-2,TRBD1,NA,TGCGCCAGCAGCCAAGGATACACAGGGGAAGGCTACACCTTC,CASSQGYTGEGYTF
TRBV18,TRBJ2-3,TRBD2,NA,TGTGCCAGCTCACCGCGTGCGGGGGGCACAGATACGCAGTATTTT,CASSPRAGGTDTQYF
TRBV7-3,TRBJ1-1,NA,NA,TGTGCCAGCAGTTCCTCTATCACGAGCACTGAAGCTTTCTTT,CASSSSITSTEAFF
TRBV7-9,TRBJ1-4,NA,NA,TGTGCCAGCAGCTTAGAATACAGCGAAAAACTGTTTTTT,CASSLEYSEKLFF
TRBV5-4,TRBJ2-7,TRBD1,few,TGTGCCAGCAGCTTGGGACAGGGCGCTCGATACGAGCAGTACTTC,CASSLGQGARYEQYF
TRBV7-2,TRBJ2-1,NA,NA,TGTGCCAGCAGCTTAGAGGCGGAGAATGAGCAGTTCTTC,CASSLEAENEQFF
TRBV14,TRBJ1-2,NA,NA,TGTGCCAGCAGCCAAGATTACGGGGGTGTTCGTGGCTACACCTTC,CASSQDYGGVRGYTF
TRBV6-5,TRBJ2-5,TRBD2,NA,TGTGCCAGCAGCCGCGGGGGGTTCCAAGAGACCCAGTACTTC,CASSRGGFQETQYF
TRBV6-2/TRBV6-3,TRBJ2-5,NA,NA,TGTGCCAGCAGTTCAGGGTTGGAGACCCAGTACTTC,CASSSGLETQYF
TRBV6-1,TRBJ1-1,NA,NA,TGTGCCAGCAGTGAACAGGGCATGAACACTGAAGCTTTCTTT,CASSEQGMNTEAFF
TRBV5-4,TRBJ2-1,NA,NA,TGTGCCAGCAACATAGCCCTGAGCTCCTACAATGAGCAGTTCTTC,CASNIALSSYNEQFF
TRBV2,TRBJ1-5,NA,NA,TGTGCCAGCGCCCCGGAGGCTTTTTGGCCCCAGCATTTT,CASAPEAFWPQHF